The 18 T cell receptor beta chains below all came from one sample that was sequenced in a study of blood T cell repertoires in COVID-19. Assay used: immunoSEQ multiplex PCR; TCRdb lists only in-frame clones, some missing. The sample gives about 220,000 clones, 80% to 90% of which show up once; 3.5% to 4.5% is in the top ten. Sequenced input: PBMCs or T cells enriched from blood (not recorded which). These TCRs come from a woman between 35 and 50 years old with acute COVID-19.

J is TRBJ2-1 and V is TRBV15, with 7 bases lining up with TRBD2. Germline V gene lookup returns CDR1 LNHNV and CDR2 YYDKDF (reference sequence). Trimming cost V 2 bases and J 7 bases; bases outside gene matches: 17. The CDR3 length is 18 residues. This chain's CDR3 is CATSRLRDYRKFVNEQFF. The CDR3 DNA sequence: TGTGCCACCAGCAGACTCAGGGACTACAGGAAATTTGTGAATGAGCAGTTCTTC. The whole variable domain, remainder taken from reference TRBV15 and TRBJ2-1, is DAMVIQNPRYQVTQFGKPVTLSCSQTLNHNVMYWYQQKSSQAPKLLFHYYDKDFNNEADTPDNFQSRRPNTSFCFLDIRSPGLGDTAMYLCATSRLRDYRKFVNEQFFGPGTRLTVL.

V is TRBV5-6 and J is TRBJ2-3, with D unresolved. The CDR3 spans 12 residues. Trimming removed 1 base from V and 7 bases from J, with 7 bases in between. Germline CDR1 SGHDT, CDR2 YYEEEE. The CDR3 region has the DNA TGTGCCAGCAGCTTGTTAGAGAATACGCAGTATTTT. This translates into CASSLLENTQYF.

V gene TRBV13 combines with J gene TRBJ2-3; 7 nucleotides agree with TRBD1. The CDR3 runs 14 residues. CDR1 and CDR2 from the germline V gene are PRHDT and FYEKMQ (reference sequence). J lost 4 bases, V lost 6 bases, and 7 bases had no gene match. This CDR3 reads CASSRFDRADTQYF. In DNA form, the CDR3 reads TGTGCCAGCAGTCGATTCGACAGGGCAGATACGCAGTATTTT.

This chain links TRBV15 with TRBJ1-5; D remains ambiguous. The CDR3 runs to 14 residues. V was shortened by 5 bases and J by 6 bases, with 14 bases between the two germline ends. Germline V lookup: CDR1 LNHNV, CDR2 YYDKDF (reference sequence). The CDR3 sequence: CATSPDRAGQPQHF. The CDR3 region has the DNA TGTGCCACCAGCCCCGACCGGGCGGGTCAGCCCCAGCATTTT.

The V and J genes are TRBV4-3 and TRBJ2-2; D is perhaps TRBD2 (5 bases). Looked up from germline, CDR1 is LGHNA and CDR2 is YSLEER. The V end lost 0 bases, the J end lost 4 bases, and 9 bases lay between the germline ends. CDR3 size: 15 residues. The DNA of the CDR3 is TGCGCCAGCAGCCAAGAGGACTTCCCCACCGGGGAGCTGTTTTTT. It codes for CASSQEDFPTGELFF.

The sample holds one count of this clone. The chain employs TRBV11-3 and TRBJ2-7; maybe TRBD2 (6 bases). Germline CDR1 reads SGHNT; CDR2 reads YENEEA. This CDR3 spans 12 amino acids. Between the trimmed V and J ends, which lost 5 bases and 5 bases, there was a span of 10 bases. The CDR3, as DNA: TGTGCCAGCAGCCCCAGGGAGGACGAGCAGTACTTC. This sequence encodes CASSPREDEQYF.

The chain couples TRBV30 to TRBJ1-2; no firm D call. The CDR3 covers 13 residues. The germline gives CDR1 GTSNPN, CDR2 SVGIG (reference sequence). The ends were cut back, 4 bases at V and 8 bases at J, with 17 bases in the middle. The CDR3 reads CAWIKSRRNGYTF. The CDR3 DNA follows: TGTGCCTGGATTAAATCGAGGAGGAACGGCTACACCTTC.

This chain joins TRBV10-1 and TRBJ1-1, with TRBD1 as a possible D gene (6 bases). Germline CDR1 reads WNHNN; CDR2 reads SYGVQD (reference sequence). The CDR3 runs to 21 residues. Trimming stripped 1 base from V and 1 base from J, with 28 bases between. CDR3 sequence (DNA): TGCGCCAGCAGTGAGTGTTATTTCTCCGGGGACATCGACCTTCGGAACACTGAAGCTTTCTTT. Translation: CASSECYFSGDIDLRNTEAFF.

This chain joins TRBV7-9 and TRBJ2-2, with 9 bases aligning to TRBD2. This CDR3 contains 17 residues. The V gene's germline CDR1 is SEHNR and CDR2 FQNEAQ (reference sequence). V dropped 5 bases and J dropped 8; count of bases not matched to a gene: 15. The CDR3 here is CASSPPRAGGSRGELFF. The CDR3 coding sequence is TGTGCCAGCAGCCCCCCCCGAGCGGGGGGCTCAAGGGGGGAGCTGTTTTTT.

The genes are TRBV11-3 and TRBJ1-5; 11 bases agree with TRBD1. This CDR3 contains 20 residues. Unmatched junction bases numbered 16, after V lost 4 bases and J lost 2 bases. Looked up from germline, CDR1 is SGHNT and CDR2 is YENEEA. Here the CDR3 reads CASSSDPPRTGGSGNQPQHF. CDR3 DNA: TGTGCCAGCAGCTCAGACCCCCCACGGACAGGGGGCAGTGGCAATCAGCCCCAGCATTTT.

This sequence joins TRBV11-3 and TRBJ1-1; D unclear. Germline V gene sequence: CDR1 SGHNT, CDR2 YENEEA. The V gene lost 0 bases and the J gene lost 0 bases, with 14 bases spanning the gap. The CDR3 runs 17 residues. This CDR3 is CASSLEILGRLNTEAFF. The CDR3 coding sequence is TGTGCCAGCAGCTTAGAAATTTTGGGCAGATTGAACACTGAAGCTTTCTTT. The full variable domain, rest sourced from reference TRBV11-3 and TRBJ1-1, is EAGVVQSPRYKIIEKKQPVAFWCNPISGHNTLYWYLQNLGQGPELLIRYENEEAVDDSQLPKDRFSAERLKGVDSTLKIQPAELGDSAVYLCASSLEILGRLNTEAFFGQGTRLTVV.

V and J are TRBV29-1 and TRBJ1-1; 7 positions match TRBD1. Per germline, CDR1 SQVTM and CDR2 ANQGSEA. V lost 8 bases to trimming and J lost 8 bases; unmatched junction nucleotides: 8. The CDR3 is 11 residues long. CDR3 sequence (DNA): TGCAGCTCCCCTGGGGGACAGGAAGCTTTCTTT. Translating gives CSSPGGQEAFF.

The chain carries TRBV27 and TRBJ1-1; the D gene is possibly TRBD1 (5 bases). Trimming removed 3 bases from V and 0 bases from J, with 8 bases in between. Germline V gene lookup returns CDR1 MNHEY and CDR2 SMNVEV (reference sequence). The CDR3 extends over 14 amino acids. The chain's CDR3 is CASSLGQVNTEAFF. The CDR3 DNA follows: TGTGCCAGCAGTTTGGGGCAGGTGAACACTGAAGCTTTCTTT.

In this sample, this clone turned up a few times. The chain carries TRBV6-2 or TRBV6-3 and TRBJ1-2, with 7 bases lining up with TRBD1. This CDR3 region has 14 residues. V trimming: 4 bases; J trimming: 4 bases; junction bases outside the gene matches: 6. Looked up from germline, CDR1 is MNHEY and CDR2 is SVGEGT. The CDR3 coding sequence is TGTGCCAGCAGTTCGACCGGGACAGTCTATGGCTACACCTTC. This gives the protein CASSSTGTVYGYTF.

The rearrangement uses TRBV9 and TRBJ2-1; TRBD2 matches 13 bases. Trimming removed 1 base from V and 7 bases from J; junction bases left unmatched: 8. The CDR3 runs to 17 residues. Germline V gene data show CDR1 as SGDLS and CDR2 as YYNGEE. CDR3 amino acids: CASSVQGELAGGNEQFF. The CDR3, as DNA: TGTGCCAGCAGCGTACAAGGAGAACTAGCGGGGGGGAATGAGCAGTTCTTC.

This chain uses TRBV9 with TRBJ2-1; 10 bases are a match to TRBD1. Germline V CDR1 and CDR2: SGDLS, YYNGEE. The CDR3 has 16 amino acids. The V segment lost 0 bases and the J segment 7 bases; nucleotides outside the gene matches: 7. Here the CDR3 DNA reads TGTGCCAGCAGCGTAGGCGGACAGGGGGGTATGAATGAGCAGTTCTTC. This encodes CASSVGGQGGMNEQFF.

The gene calls are TRBV5-1 and TRBJ1-1, with 11 nucleotides matching TRBD1. The CDR3 totals 15 residues. Germline V lookup: CDR1 SGHRS, CDR2 YFSETQ. J gave up 1 base and V 4 bases, and 3 bases lay outside the gene matches. CDR3 residues: CASSNGQGANTEAFF. The CDR3 nucleotides are TGCGCCAGCAGCAATGGACAGGGGGCGAACACTGAAGCTTTCTTT.

CDR3 region: CASSYILTGVSEKLFF. CDR3 nucleotides: TGTGCCAGCAGCTACATACTGACAGGGGTTTCGGAAAAACTGTTTTTT. The rearrangement joins TRBV7-2 to TRBJ1-4; 8 bases line up with TRBD1. V shed 4 bases, J shed 8 bases, and the junction held 12 bases outside the gene matches. Germline values: CDR1 SGHTA, CDR2 FQGNSA. This CDR3 comprises 16 residues.